Each of the 17 T cell receptor beta chains below was sequenced from the same sample in a study of HIV-infected patients and healthy controls (TCRdb year 2014). Whole blood was used without cell fractionation, so all unsorted peripheral T cells were reflected in the repertoire. Preparation of the library involved 5' RACE. TCRdb names Illumina MiSeq as the instrument used. Reverse transcription of 400 to 600 ng RNA was performed with SuperScript III using primers directed against the alpha and beta constant regions. Alpha and beta chain libraries were generated separately via chain-specific third strand synthesis with multiplexing indices. TCRdb reanalyzed the raw reads on its own, using fastp at Q25 for trimming and MiXCR for clone calling, and kept in-frame beta chains. Every CDR3 protein is listed once, alongside the most common genes and DNA of its rows. A total of more than 10,000 distinct CDR3 sequences appear in this sample, around 8% of them only once. The ten largest clonotypes hold less than 6% of the sample.

Specimen: blood. These receptors came from an adult in good health.

This clonotype appeared many times. The V and J genes are TRBV10-2 and TRBJ1-2; 8 bases line up with TRBD1. CDR1 is WSHSY, CDR2 SAAADI, per germline. With 4 bases clipped from V and 8 bases from J, the junction kept 15 bases outside the gene matches. The CDR3 has 16 amino acids. The CDR3 bases are TGCGCCAGCAGTGTAGTTTCCGGACAGGGATCGAGGGGCTACACCTTC. This sequence encodes CASSVVSGQGSRGYTF.

There are many counts of this clonotype. V and J are TRBV2 and TRBJ2-1; D not resolved. This CDR3 is built from 16 residues. V dropped 6 bases and J dropped 0 bases, with 15 bases sitting between them. The germline V gene encodes CDR1 SNHLY and CDR2 FYNNEI. In nucleotides, the CDR3 is TGTGCCAGCAGACGACCTGAAGGATTCTCCTACAATGAGCAGTTCTTC. Protein product: CASRRPEGFSYNEQFF. Filled out from reference TRBV2 and TRBJ2-1, the complete variable domain reads EPEVTQTPSHQVTQMGQEVILRCVPISNHLYFYWYRQILGQKVEFLVSFYNNEISEKSEIFDDQFSVERPDGSNFTLKIRSTKLEDSAMYFCASRRPEGFSYNEQFFGPGTRLTVL.

This clonotype was seen many times. The genes are TRBV12-3 or TRBV12-4 and TRBJ1-2; a possible D gene is TRBD1 (6 bases). The CDR3 totals 14 residues. V was trimmed by 6 bases and J by 1 base, leaving 12 bases between them. The CDR3 here is CASSADSFNYGYTF. The DNA of the CDR3 is TGTGCCAGCAGCGCGGACAGCTTTAACTATGGCTACACCTTC.

By sample fraction, this clonotype is medium-sized (0.01 to 0.1%). The J gene is TRBJ2-7, the V gene TRBV28; no reliable D call. Germline-derived CDR1 and CDR2 are MDHEN and SYDVKM. CDR3 length equals 13 residues. Trimming shortened V by 2 bases and J by 6 bases, and 11 bases separated the two germline ends. The CDR3 DNA is TGTGCCAGCAGTTTACCGATGGTAGGCGAGCAGTACTTC. It is translated as CASSLPMVGEQYF.

This clonotype was detected ten times or more. The V gene is TRBV19, the J gene TRBJ2-3; D gene ambiguous. Looked up from germline, CDR1 is LNHDA and CDR2 is SQIVND (reference sequence). V was pared by 6 bases and J by 1 base, with 11 bases between. The CDR3 spans 14 residues. The CDR3 protein is CASRTAARTDTQYF. The CDR3 DNA follows: TGTGCCAGTAGGACGGCGGCTCGCACAGATACGCAGTATTTT. Together with reference TRBV19 and TRBJ2-3, the CDR3 gives the full variable domain: DGGITQSPKYLFRKEGQNVTLSCEQNLNHDAMYWYRQDPGQGLRLIYYSQIVNDFQKGDIAEGYSVSREKKESFPLTVTSAQKNPTAFYLCASRTAARTDTQYFGPGTRLTVL.

The chain has TRBV9 and TRBJ2-3; 11 bases fit TRBD2. The CDR3 runs to 17 residues. Losses at the gene ends were 1 base for V and 5 bases for J; bases not matched to a gene: 9. Germline V gene sequence: CDR1 SGDLS, CDR2 YYNGEE. The DNA of the CDR3 is TGTGCCAGCAGCGTAACCACTAGCGGGAGACGTATAGATACGCAGTATTTT. Protein: CASSVTTSGRRIDTQYF.

This clonotype qualifies as medium-sized. V is TRBV7-2 and J is TRBJ2-2; perhaps TRBD1 as D (5 bases). The CDR3 consists of 16 residues. V was clipped by 5 bases and J by 4 bases, with 17 bases between them. Germline CDR1 is SGHTA and CDR2 is FQGNSA. Written as DNA, the CDR3 is TGTGCCAGCAGCCCTTACGCAGGGTCCACCACCGGGGAGCTGTTTTTT. Protein product: CASSPYAGSTTGELFF.

This clonotype has at least ten counts. The chain carries TRBV20-1 and TRBJ2-3; weak D call: TRBD2 (5 bases). The CDR3 sequence is 14 residues long. The germline V gene encodes CDR1 DFQATT and CDR2 SNEGSKA (reference sequence). V was trimmed by 6 bases and J by 6 bases, leaving 19 bases between them. CDR3 sequence reads: CSALGFGVADTQYF. The DNA for the CDR3 is TGCAGTGCCCTAGGTTTCGGGGTGGCGGATACGCAGTATTTT.

This clonotype appeared many times. The J gene is TRBJ2-1, the V gene TRBV6-5, with TRBD2 identical over 10 bases. V gave up 8 bases and J gave up 8 bases; unmatched junction bases: 9. CDR1 MNHEY and CDR2 SVGAGI come from the germline V gene. This CDR3 spans 14 amino acids. For the CDR3, the DNA is TGTGCCAGCTCTCGTAGCGGGAGGATCTATGAGCAGTTCTTC. It translates to CASSRSGRIYEQFF.

Many counts were recorded for this clonotype. V and J are TRBV29-1 and TRBJ1-2; D unresolved. Germline V CDR1 and CDR2: SQVTM, ANQGSEA. There are 11 residues in the CDR3. Trimming shortened V by 2 bases and J by 5 bases, and 6 bases separated the two germline ends. CDR3 sequence reads: CSVERRYGYTF. The CDR3 DNA sequence: TGCAGCGTTGAACGACGGTATGGCTACACCTTC. Using reference TRBV29-1 and TRBJ1-2 for the parts outside the CDR3, the full variable domain is SAVISQKPSRDICQRGTSLTIQCQVDSQVTMMFWYRQQPGQSLTLIATANQGSEATYESGFVIDKFPISRPNLTFSTLTVSNMSPEDSSIYLCSVERRYGYTFGSGTRLTVV.

In its sample, this clonotype ranks as medium-sized. The rearrangement links TRBV5-5 to TRBJ2-7, with TRBD1 as a possible D gene (5 bases). The CDR3 totals 15 residues. Germline loops: CDR1 SGHKS, CDR2 YYEKEE (reference sequence). V lost 1 base, J lost 2 bases, and 13 bases lay in between. The DNA for the CDR3 is TGTGCCAGCAGCTTGAGACAGCTGGTCCCCTACGAGCAGTACTTC. This sequence encodes CASSLRQLVPYEQYF.

This clonotype showed up just once. The V and J genes are TRBV28 and TRBJ2-1; D possibly corresponds to TRBD2 (5 bases). The CDR3 runs to 17 residues. V was shortened by 3 bases and J by 0 bases, with 15 bases between the two germline ends. From germline, CDR1 is MDHEN and CDR2 SYDVKM. Here the CDR3 DNA reads TGTGCCAGCAGTTTCCCTAGAGCGGAACTCTCCTACAATGAGCAGTTCTTC. It specifies CASSFPRAELSYNEQFF.

This clonotype was observed many times. The chain uses TRBV6-1 and TRBJ2-4; no firm D call. Trimming shortened V by 8 bases and J by 1 base, and 12 bases separated the two germline ends. The CDR3 is 14 residues long. Germline assignment: CDR1 MNHNS and CDR2 SASEGT. The chain's CDR3 is CASEAVRAKNIQYF. CDR3 coding DNA: TGTGCCAGCGAGGCGGTCAGGGCCAAAAACATTCAGTACTTC.

In its sample, this clonotype ranks as medium-sized. The V gene is TRBV3-1, the J gene TRBJ2-5; D remains ambiguous. V was pared by 4 bases and J by 2 bases, with 14 bases between. CDR3 length equals 15 residues. Looked up from germline, CDR1 is LGHDT and CDR2 is YNNKEL (reference sequence). CDR3 in amino acids: CASSPLPARQETQYF. In DNA, the CDR3 is TGTGCCAGCAGCCCGCTCCCTGCTAGACAAGAGACCCAGTACTTC.

This clonotype was detected many times. CDR3 sequence: CASSGRGLSHEQFF. CDR3 bases: TGTGCCAGCAGTGGACGGGGACTTTCGCATGAGCAGTTCTTC. The chain uses TRBV28 and TRBJ2-1; perhaps TRBD2 as D (6 bases). The germline V and J ends were trimmed by 5 bases and 8 bases, with 16 bases remaining between them. This CDR3 is 14 amino acids long. Germline V gene data show CDR1 as MDHEN and CDR2 as SYDVKM.

This clonotype was detected ten times or more. The chain recombines TRBV30 with TRBJ2-7; 9 bases match TRBD1. V was pared by 1 base and J by 2 bases, with 6 bases of the junction left unmatched. CDR3 length equals 15 residues. Germline lookup yields CDR1 GTSNPN and CDR2 SVGIG (reference sequence). The CDR3 loop reads CAWSGDRAGTYEQYF. CDR3 DNA: TGTGCCTGGAGTGGGGACAGGGCGGGGACCTACGAGCAGTACTTC.

This clonotype was counted many times. The V and J genes are TRBV7-9 and TRBJ1-6, with D perhaps matching TRBD1 (5 bases). The germline V and J ends were trimmed by 5 bases and 8 bases, with 16 bases remaining between them. Germline V CDR1 and CDR2: SEHNR, FQNEAQ (reference sequence). This CDR3 contains 15 residues. The CDR3 bases are TGTGCCAGCAGCCGCAGAGGGGCCTCGGATTCACCCCTCCACTTT. Its translation is CASSRRGASDSPLHF. The full variable domain, rest sourced from reference TRBV7-9 and TRBJ1-6, is DTGVSQNPRHKITKRGQNVTFRCDPISEHNRLYWYRQTLGQGPEFLTYFQNEAQLEKSRLLSDRFSAERPKGSFSTLEIQRTEQGDSAMYLCASSRRGASDSPLHFGNGTRLTVT.